This TCR beta chain was sequenced for a study of T cell repertoires in cytomegalovirus infection. A single record per CDR3 protein comes from TCRdb applying MiXCR to the reads. Of hundreds of thousands of distinct CDR3 sequences listed, approximately 32% are singletons. A remark on this clonotype: Its cognate antigen is unknown.

The V end lost 5 bases, the J end lost 2 bases, and 8 bases lay between the germline ends. Germline CDR1 reads MNHNS; CDR2 reads SASEGT. This CDR3 is 13 amino acids long. This specimen was cultured CD8+ T cells from PBMCs, taken from culture after CMV antigen stimulation. This rearrangement joins TRBV6-1 to TRBJ2-3; D remains unclear. This sequence was found in a human donor in good health (CMV status not recorded). Some clones in this sample may be carry-over from other donors' samples. CDR3 in DNA: TGTGCCAGCAGTCCCCATAACACAGATACGCAGTATTTT. It translates to CASSPHNTDTQYF.